These T cell receptor beta chains were read from a single sample in a study of T cell clones after liver transplantation. This table comes from immunoSEQ multiplex PCR, and its TCRdb copy is limited to in-frame clones, with some not included. The table records roughly 120,000 clones, 90% of them present only once. Sequencing was performed on CD4+ T cells from blood, taken 12 months after liver transplant. Receptors were obtained from a human patient who received a liver transplant. The graft donor may have given rise to some T cells. Each CDR3 is given without its conserved first and last residue.

CDR3: ASSGASYEQY
J: TRBJ2-7
V: TRBV5-8

CDR3: ASSNRDSNQPQH
J: TRBJ1-5
V: TRBV12-5

CDR3: SVAGRGGSTEAF
J: TRBJ1-1
V: TRBV29-1

CDR3: ASSATTLGEQF
J: TRBJ2-1
V: TRBV7-3

CDR3: ASSLVTEAF
J: TRBJ1-1
V: TRBV7-9

CDR3: ASILGQGNQPQH
J: TRBJ1-5
V: TRBV6-1

CDR3: AWSFGGSGRFDEQF
J: TRBJ2-1
V: TRBV30

CDR3: ASSASGTGSYEQY
J: TRBJ2-7
V: TRBV5-4

CDR3: ASSLGLNNEQF
J: TRBJ2-1
V: TRBV7-3

CDR3: ASSSSGARTDTQY
J: TRBJ2-3
V: TRBV7-3

CDR3: ASSVDSKYEQY
J: TRBJ2-7
V: TRBV6-5

CDR3: ASSATGRGASEQF
J: TRBJ2-1
V: TRBV5-1

CDR3: SVGVRNEKLF
J: TRBJ1-4
V: TRBV29-1

CDR3: ASSLEVAGGDTQY
J: TRBJ2-3
V: TRBV7-3

CDR3: ASSLTSDRGRDYGYT
J: TRBJ1-2
V: TRBV11-3

CDR3: ASSVQGNQPQH
J: TRBJ1-5
V: TRBV6-1

CDR3: ASRREGNEQF
J: TRBJ2-1
V: TRBV5-1

CDR3: ASAAEETQY
J: TRBJ2-5
V: TRBV2

CDR3: ASSPVGLSSYNEQF
J: TRBJ2-1
V: TRBV28

CDR3: ASSFGQNSSTEAF
J: TRBJ1-1
V: TRBV27

CDR3: ASSLQLSGQGETQY
J: TRBJ2-5
V: TRBV5-1

CDR3: ASSASGTGYGYT
J: TRBJ1-2
V: TRBV11-3

CDR3: ASSIPDRGNEQY
J: TRBJ2-7
V: TRBV19

CDR3: ASSPPRLAPEQF
J: TRBJ2-1
V: TRBV11-3

CDR3: ASSSLEGGSSYNEQF
J: TRBJ2-1
V: TRBV9

CDR3: ASSLSGGHQPQH
J: TRBJ1-5
V: TRBV5-8

CDR3: ASRSGQYYEQY
J: TRBJ2-7
V: TRBV23-1

CDR3: ASSSRSLDRRDVYT
J: TRBJ1-2
V: TRBV27

CDR3: ASSGQAWGSLGDQY
J: TRBJ2-4
V: TRBV9

CDR3: ASRIPESPYNEQF
J: TRBJ2-1
V: TRBV27

CDR3: ASSDRDRASSGSPLH
J: TRBJ1-6
V: TRBV5-4

CDR3: ASSPPGPGANQPQH
J: TRBJ1-5
V: TRBV18

CDR3: ASSLGVGNTGELF
J: TRBJ2-2
V: TRBV5-5

CDR3: ASSPSGRRDEQY
J: TRBJ2-7
V: TRBV10-2

CDR3: ASSSGTGAYEQY
J: TRBJ2-7
V: TRBV5-1

CDR3: ASSQGYEQY
J: TRBJ2-7
V: TRBV18

CDR3: ASRDSEYNYGYT
J: TRBJ1-2
V: TRBV5-1

CDR3: ASSDSNSGNTIY
J: TRBJ1-3
V: TRBV5-1

CDR3: ASSPVGLTNEQF
J: TRBJ2-1
V: TRBV19

CDR3: ASSFVRNNEQF
J: TRBJ2-1
V: TRBV7-9

CDR3: ASSPVTLQGSGANVLT
J: TRBJ2-6
V: TRBV18

CDR3: SSSTAAMNTEAF
J: TRBJ1-1
V: TRBV29-1